This TCR beta chain stems from a study of OX40 agonist ivuxolimab in advanced cancers. The wider study: Every patient in dose escalation had hepatocellular carcinoma, melanoma, renal cell or head and neck cancer. Partial responses were recorded for three patients, including one with hepatocellular carcinoma and two with cutaneous melanoma. Study-wide points: Still undetermined is the antigen specificity of the expanded peripheral T cells. Among the lowest peripheral clonal expansion occurred in 0.1-3.0 mg/kg partial responders.

A word on this clone: Its antigen is not identified.

Germline V gene lookup returns CDR1 KGHSH and CDR2 LQKENI. Trimming removed 2 bases at V and 2 bases at J, with 10 bases between. There are 15 residues in the CDR3. Sequenced by immunoSEQ multiplex PCR; TCRdb stores in-frame clones only, minus some. The repertoire has tens of thousands of clones, 86% of them found once; the top ten carry around 0.6%. This TCR came from an adult with an advanced solid tumor such as melanoma, head and neck, liver or kidney cancer. The material was CD4+ or CD8+ T cells sorted from blood, obtained in a trial of the OX40 agonist ivuxolimab. This chain links TRBV18 with TRBJ1-5; perhaps TRBD1 as D (5 bases). CDR3 nucleotide sequence: TGTGCCAGCTCACCAGAGGGGTACGGCAATCAGCCCCAGCATTTT. This sequence encodes CASSPEGYGNQPQHF.